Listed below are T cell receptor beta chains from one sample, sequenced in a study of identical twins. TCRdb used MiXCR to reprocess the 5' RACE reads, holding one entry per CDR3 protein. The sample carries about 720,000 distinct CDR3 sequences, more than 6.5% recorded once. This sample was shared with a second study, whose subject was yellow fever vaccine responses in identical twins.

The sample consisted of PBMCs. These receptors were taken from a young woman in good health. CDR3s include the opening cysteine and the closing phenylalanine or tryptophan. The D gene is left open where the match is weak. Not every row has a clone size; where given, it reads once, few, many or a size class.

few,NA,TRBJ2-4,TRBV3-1,TGTGCCAGCAGCCCCTCCAACCTTGGCAAAAACATTCAGTACTTC,CASSPSNLGKNIQYF
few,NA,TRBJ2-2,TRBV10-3,TGTGCCATCAGGACACCCTCGGGAACCGGGGAGCTGTTTTTT,CAIRTPSGTGELFF
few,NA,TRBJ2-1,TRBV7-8,TGTGCCAGCAGCTTAGTAACTGTTGAGCAGTTCTTC,CASSLVTVEQFF
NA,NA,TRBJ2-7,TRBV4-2,TGTGCCAGCAGCCAAGATCGGGGACATTACGAGCAGTACTTC,CASSQDRGHYEQYF
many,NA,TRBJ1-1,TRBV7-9,TGTGCCAGCAGCTCTACATGGATGAACACTGAAGCTTTCTTT,CASSSTWMNTEAFF
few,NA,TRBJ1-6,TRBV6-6,TGTGCCAGCCGGACGGGTAATTCACCCCTCCACTTT,CASRTGNSPLHF
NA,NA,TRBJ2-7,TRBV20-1,TGCAGTGCTAGCTTCAGGGGTCTTGAGCAGTACTTC,CSASFRGLEQYF
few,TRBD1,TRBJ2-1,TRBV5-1,TGCGCCAGCAGCCACTCAACAGGGGGCCCCTACAATGAGCAGTTCTTC,CASSHSTGGPYNEQFF
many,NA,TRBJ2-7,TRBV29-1,TGCAGCGTTGTGGGGCAGTTATACGAGCAGTACTTC,CSVVGQLYEQYF
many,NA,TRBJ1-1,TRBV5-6,TGTGCCAGCAGCGCCCCGCCTGGGGCTGAAGCTTTCTTT,CASSAPPGAEAFF
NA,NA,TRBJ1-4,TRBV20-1,TGCAGTGCTAGAGATTACCGTTCAACTAATGAAAAACTGTTTTTT,CSARDYRSTNEKLFF
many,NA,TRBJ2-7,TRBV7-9,TGTGCCAGCAGCTTAAGCAGGGAGTCCTACGAGCAGTACTTC,CASSLSRESYEQYF
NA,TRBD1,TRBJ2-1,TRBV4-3,TGCGCCAGCAGCCAAGGGACAGGTGGTGAGCAGTTCTTC,CASSQGTGGEQFF
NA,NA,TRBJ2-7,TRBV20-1,TGCAGTGCTAGATGGGTCGACTACGAGCAGTACTTC,CSARWVDYEQYF
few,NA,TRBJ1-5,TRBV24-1,TGTGCCACCAGCTTACTTGGTCAGCCCCAGCATTTT,CATSLLGQPQHF
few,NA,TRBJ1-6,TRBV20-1,TGCAGTGCTAGAGATGCGGGGGTTGGGGGGGGTTCACCCCTCCACTTT,CSARDAGVGGGSPLHF
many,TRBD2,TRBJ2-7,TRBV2,TGTGCCAGCACCCCCGGGACTAGCGGCACCTACGAGCAGTACTTC,CASTPGTSGTYEQYF
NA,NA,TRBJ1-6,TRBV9,TGTGCCAGCAGCGTAGACGTGGGGCTAAATTCACCCCTCCACTTT,CASSVDVGLNSPLHF
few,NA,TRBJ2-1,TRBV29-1,TGCAGCGTTGAGGGGGTCAGGGTCAATGAGCAGTTCTTC,CSVEGVRVNEQFF
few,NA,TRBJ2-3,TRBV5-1,TGCGCCAGCAGCTTCCCAGCCCCGAACACAGATACGCAGTATTTT,CASSFPAPNTDTQYF
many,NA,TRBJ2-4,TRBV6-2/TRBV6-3,TGTGCCAGCAGTCCGGAGGGGACGTGGTTTCAGTACTTC,CASSPEGTWFQYF
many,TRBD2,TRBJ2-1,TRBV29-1,TGCAGCGTTGTAGGGTTAGCGGGTGGCAATGAGCAGTTCTTC,CSVVGLAGGNEQFF
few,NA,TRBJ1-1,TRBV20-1,TGCAGTGCCCTTGCCCCATTGGAAGCTTTCTTT,CSALAPLEAFF
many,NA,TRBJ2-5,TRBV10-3,TGTGCCATCAGTGAGTCTGGAGGGGTCCAGCAAGAGACCCAGTACTTC,CAISESGGVQQETQYF
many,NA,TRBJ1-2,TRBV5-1,TGCGCCAGCAGCGCGACAGAGGGCTATGGCTACACCTTC,CASSATEGYGYTF
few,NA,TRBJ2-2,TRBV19,TGTGCCAGTAGTAGAACAGGGAAGAACACCGGGGAGCTGTTTTTT,CASSRTGKNTGELFF
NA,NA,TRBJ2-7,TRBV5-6,TGTGCCAGCAGCTTGGGCAGGGGCACCCCGGGTTACGAGCAGTACTTC,CASSLGRGTPGYEQYF
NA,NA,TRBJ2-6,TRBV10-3,TGTGCCATCAGTGGCCGGGACCCCGCTCTGGGGGCCAACGTCCTGACTTTC,CAISGRDPALGANVLTF
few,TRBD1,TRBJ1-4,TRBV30,TGTGCCTGGAGTGTCGGCAGGGGGTCCGAAAAACTGTTTTTT,CAWSVGRGSEKLFF
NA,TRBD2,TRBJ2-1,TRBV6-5,TGTGCCAGCAGTCCCGCCCCTAGCGGAGGATACAATGAGCAGTTCTTC,CASSPAPSGGYNEQFF
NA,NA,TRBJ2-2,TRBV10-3,TGTGCCATCAGTGTAGGGGCCGGGGAGCTGTTTTTT,CAISVGAGELFF
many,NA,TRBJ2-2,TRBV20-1,TGCAGTGCTCCGAGCGGAACCACCGGGGAGCTGTTTTTT,CSAPSGTTGELFF
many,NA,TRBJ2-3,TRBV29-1,TGCAGCCTAGCTAGCCGTTTCACAGATACGCAGTATTTT,CSLASRFTDTQYF
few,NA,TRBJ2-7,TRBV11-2,TGTGCCAGCAGCTTATCTAGTATGTGGAATTACGAGCAGTACTTC,CASSLSSMWNYEQYF
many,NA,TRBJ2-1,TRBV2,TGTGCCAGCAGTGATCGCGGTCCCCTCACCCGAGGATACAATGAGCAGTTCTTC,CASSDRGPLTRGYNEQFF
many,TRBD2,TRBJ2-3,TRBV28,TGTGCCAGCAGTCTAGCGGGTCAAGGGTCGGGAGATACGCAGTATTTT,CASSLAGQGSGDTQYF
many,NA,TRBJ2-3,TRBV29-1,TGCAGCGTTGTAGGGTTAGATACGCAGTATTTT,CSVVGLDTQYF
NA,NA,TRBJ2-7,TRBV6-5,TGTGCCAGCAGTTATCCGCAGTACTTC,CASSYPQYF
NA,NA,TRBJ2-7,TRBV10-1,TGCGCCAGCAGTGAGTCGGGGGCGCGAGGCGAGCAGTACTTC,CASSESGARGEQYF
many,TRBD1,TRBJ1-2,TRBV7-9,TGTGCCACCCCGGGACAGTACTATGGCTACACCTTC,CATPGQYYGYTF
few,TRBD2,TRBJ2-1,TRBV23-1,TGCGCCAGCAGTCAATGGGCTAGCGGGGGATACAATGAGCAGTTCTTC,CASSQWASGGYNEQFF
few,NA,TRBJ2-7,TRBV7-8,TGTGCCAGCAGCTTAGACAGGACAAGGGGCTACGAGCAGTACTTC,CASSLDRTRGYEQYF